This T cell receptor beta chain was sequenced during a study of blood T cell repertoires in COVID-19. Trimming cost V 3 bases and J 4 bases; bases outside gene matches: 7. Germline CDR1 and CDR2: MNHEY and SVGEGT. The CDR3 consists of 17 residues. Method: immunoSEQ multiplex PCR; TCRdb's copy keeps in-frame clones and lacks some. The repertoire consists of about 180,000 clones, with over 80% occurring once and the leading ten covering 6.5% to 8.5%. The specimen sequenced was peripheral blood. The clonotype originates from a woman between 70 and 85 years old with COVID-19, enrolled during active disease. This chain connects TRBV6-2 or TRBV6-3 to TRBJ2-1; TRBD2 matches at 12 bases. CDR3 residues: CASSYLAGGPTYNEQFF. The CDR3 nucleotides read TGTGCCAGCAGTTATCTAGCGGGAGGGCCAACGTACAATGAGCAGTTCTTC.